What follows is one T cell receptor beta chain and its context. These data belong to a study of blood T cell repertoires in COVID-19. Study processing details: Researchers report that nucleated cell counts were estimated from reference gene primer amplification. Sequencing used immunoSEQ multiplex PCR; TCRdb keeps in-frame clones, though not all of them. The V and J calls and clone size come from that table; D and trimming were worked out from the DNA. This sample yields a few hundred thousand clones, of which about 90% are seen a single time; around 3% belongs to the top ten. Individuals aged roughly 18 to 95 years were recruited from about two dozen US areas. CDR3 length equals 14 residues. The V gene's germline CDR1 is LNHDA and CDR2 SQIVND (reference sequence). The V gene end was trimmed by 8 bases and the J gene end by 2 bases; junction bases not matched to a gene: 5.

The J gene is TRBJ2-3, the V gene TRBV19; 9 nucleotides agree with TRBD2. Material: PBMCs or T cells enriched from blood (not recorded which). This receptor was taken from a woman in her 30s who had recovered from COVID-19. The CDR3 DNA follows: TGTGCCAGTGCAGCGGGGGGCCCCACAGATACGCAGTATTTT. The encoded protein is CASAAGGPTDTQYF.